The TCR beta chain described here comes from a study of CD8 T cells in ankylosing spondylitis. General study findings and limits: Among TCR beta sequences, a motif of several highly homologous variants appeared characteristic of ankylosing spondylitis blood.

At least ten counts were recorded for this clonotype. Antigen specificity is unknown. One entry per CDR3 protein results from TCRdb running MiXCR on the 5' RACE reads. This table has about 460,000 distinct CDR3 sequences, under 5.5% appearing once. The CDR3 has 15 amino acids. V trimming: 5 bases; J trimming: 9 bases; junction bases outside the gene matches: 13. Sequencing used blood, either unsorted or a sorted T cell fraction (not recorded which). V is TRBV12-3 or TRBV12-4 and J is TRBJ2-1; 7 nucleotides agree with TRBD2. The origin of this receptor is a male donor with ankylosing spondylitis. The CDR3 sequence: CASSQRDYPGGEQFF. The CDR3 DNA reads TGTGCCAGCAGTCAACGGGACTACCCCGGCGGTGAGCAGTTCTTC.